Sequencing of this T cell receptor beta chain was carried out in a study of blood T cell repertoires in COVID-19. Per the germline V gene, CDR1 is LNHDA and CDR2 is SQIVND (reference sequence). Trimming left V 3 bases short and J 0 bases short, with 21 bases between. The CDR3 length is 19 residues. Clones were sequenced by immunoSEQ multiplex PCR, and TCRdb holds only the in-frame ones, with some missing. Altogether some 220,000 clones are present, almost 85% being singletons, with the ten largest covering 2.4%. The receptor's source is a woman between 70 and 85 years old with COVID-19, enrolled during active disease. Sequences were obtained from peripheral blood. The rearrangement joins TRBV19 to TRBJ1-3, with D unclear. The DNA of the CDR3 is TGTGCCAGTAGTATCTTTTGGCAGGACTACTTCACCTCTGGAAACACCATATATTTT. Translated, it gives CASSIFWQDYFTSGNTIYF.